This note documents a single T cell receptor beta chain sequence. This sample stems from a study of blood T cell repertoires in COVID-19. The wider study: Samples taken during acute and convalescent COVID-19 were collected in the United States, Italy and Spain.

Methods used by the authors: By means of reference gene primer amplification, nucleated cell counts were estimated. The method was immunoSEQ multiplex PCR; TCRdb's version includes in-frame clones alone and lacks a portion of them. D and trimming come from the DNA, and the V and J calls and clone size come from that table. The sample has some 220,000 clones, roughly 88% seen once. The germline CDR1 and CDR2 sequences are SGHRS and YFSETQ. This CDR3 has 14 amino acids. The V gene lost 7 bases and the J gene lost 6 bases, with 19 bases spanning the gap. The V gene is TRBV5-1, the J gene TRBJ1-2; D is unresolved. This clonotype was obtained from a man between 50 and 59 years old with active or convalescent COVID-19. Material for sequencing was peripheral blood. The CDR3 nucleotides are TGCGCCAGCTCCGAACCGGGTGGGAGGGATGGCTACACCTTC. As protein: CASSEPGGRDGYTF.